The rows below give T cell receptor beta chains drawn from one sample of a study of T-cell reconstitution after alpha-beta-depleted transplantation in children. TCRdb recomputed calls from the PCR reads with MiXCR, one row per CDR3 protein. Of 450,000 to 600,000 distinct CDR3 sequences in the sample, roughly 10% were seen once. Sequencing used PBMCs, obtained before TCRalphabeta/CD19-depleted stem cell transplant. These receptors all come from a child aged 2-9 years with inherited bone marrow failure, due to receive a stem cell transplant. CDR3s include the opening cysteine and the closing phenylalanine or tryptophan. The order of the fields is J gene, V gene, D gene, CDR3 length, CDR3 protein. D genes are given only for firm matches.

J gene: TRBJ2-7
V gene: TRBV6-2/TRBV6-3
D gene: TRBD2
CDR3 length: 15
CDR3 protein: CASSYSTGGPDEQYF

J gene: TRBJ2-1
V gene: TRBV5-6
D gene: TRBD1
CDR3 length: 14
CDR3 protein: CASSLGQDGGSKFF

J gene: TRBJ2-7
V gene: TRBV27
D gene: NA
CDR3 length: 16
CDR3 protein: CASSLRGSGRPYEQYF

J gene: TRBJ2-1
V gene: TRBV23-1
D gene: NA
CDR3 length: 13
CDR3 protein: CASSPMVGNEQFF

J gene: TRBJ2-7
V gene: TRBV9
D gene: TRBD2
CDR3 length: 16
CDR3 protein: CASGAASGLARYEQYF

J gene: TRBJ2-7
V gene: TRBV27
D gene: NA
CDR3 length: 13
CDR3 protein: CASSVIKRGEQYF

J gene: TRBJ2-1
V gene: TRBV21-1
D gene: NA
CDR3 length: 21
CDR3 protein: CASSNDVPLVSRREGRNEQFF

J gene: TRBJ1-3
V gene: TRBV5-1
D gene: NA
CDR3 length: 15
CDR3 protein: CASSLFGLSGNTIYF

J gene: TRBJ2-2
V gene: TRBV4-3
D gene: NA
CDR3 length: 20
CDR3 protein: CASSQDYFGALHLDTGELFF

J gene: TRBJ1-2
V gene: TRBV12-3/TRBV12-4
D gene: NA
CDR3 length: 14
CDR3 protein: CASTTITAFYGYTF

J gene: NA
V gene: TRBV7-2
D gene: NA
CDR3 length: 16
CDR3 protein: CASSSGLAGVADTQHF

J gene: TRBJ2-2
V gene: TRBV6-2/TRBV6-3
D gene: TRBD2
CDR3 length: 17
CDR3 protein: CASSPLYAGGSTGELFF

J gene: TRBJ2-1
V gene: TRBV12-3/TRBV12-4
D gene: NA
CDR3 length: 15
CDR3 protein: CASSAHGSSYNEQFF

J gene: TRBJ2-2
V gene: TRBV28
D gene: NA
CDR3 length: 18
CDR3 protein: CASTRMGWAGKNTGELFF

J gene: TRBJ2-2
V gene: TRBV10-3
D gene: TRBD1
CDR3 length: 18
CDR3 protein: CAISAPPGTGGNTGELFF

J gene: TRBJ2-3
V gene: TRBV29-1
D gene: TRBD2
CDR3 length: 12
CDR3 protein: CSGTSGTDTQYF

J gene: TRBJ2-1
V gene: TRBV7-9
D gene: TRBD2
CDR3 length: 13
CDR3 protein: CASSHSGRQEQFF

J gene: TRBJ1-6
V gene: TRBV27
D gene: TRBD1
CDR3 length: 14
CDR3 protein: CASSQQGANSPLHF

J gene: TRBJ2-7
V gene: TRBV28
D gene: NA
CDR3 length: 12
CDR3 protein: CASSYWTAEQYF

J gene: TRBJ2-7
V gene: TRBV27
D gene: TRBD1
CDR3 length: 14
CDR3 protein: CASSKTGVPYEQYF